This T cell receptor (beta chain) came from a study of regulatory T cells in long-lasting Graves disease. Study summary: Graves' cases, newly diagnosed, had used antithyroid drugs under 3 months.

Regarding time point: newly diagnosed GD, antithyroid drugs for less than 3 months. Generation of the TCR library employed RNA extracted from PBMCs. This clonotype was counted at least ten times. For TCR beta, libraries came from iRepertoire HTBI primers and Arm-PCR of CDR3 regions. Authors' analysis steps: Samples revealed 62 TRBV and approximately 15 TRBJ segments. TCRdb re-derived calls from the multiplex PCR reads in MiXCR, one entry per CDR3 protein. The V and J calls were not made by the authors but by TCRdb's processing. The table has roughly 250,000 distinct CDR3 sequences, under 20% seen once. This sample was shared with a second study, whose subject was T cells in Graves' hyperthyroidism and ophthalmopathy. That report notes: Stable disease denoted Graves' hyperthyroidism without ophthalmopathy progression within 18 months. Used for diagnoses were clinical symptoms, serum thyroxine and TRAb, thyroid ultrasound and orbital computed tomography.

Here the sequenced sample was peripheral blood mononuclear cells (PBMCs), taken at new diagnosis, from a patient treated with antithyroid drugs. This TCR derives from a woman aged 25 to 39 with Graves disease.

The chain's CDR3 is CASRGTNQETQYF. CDR3 nucleotide sequence: TGCGCCAGTAGAGGGACAAACCAAGAGACCCAGTACTTC. J is TRBJ2-5 and V is TRBV5-1; D might be TRBD1 (6 bases). V shed 8 bases and J shed 0 bases, with 11 bases lying between them. Germline-derived CDR1 and CDR2 are SGHRS and YFSETQ. This CDR3 is 13 amino acids long.